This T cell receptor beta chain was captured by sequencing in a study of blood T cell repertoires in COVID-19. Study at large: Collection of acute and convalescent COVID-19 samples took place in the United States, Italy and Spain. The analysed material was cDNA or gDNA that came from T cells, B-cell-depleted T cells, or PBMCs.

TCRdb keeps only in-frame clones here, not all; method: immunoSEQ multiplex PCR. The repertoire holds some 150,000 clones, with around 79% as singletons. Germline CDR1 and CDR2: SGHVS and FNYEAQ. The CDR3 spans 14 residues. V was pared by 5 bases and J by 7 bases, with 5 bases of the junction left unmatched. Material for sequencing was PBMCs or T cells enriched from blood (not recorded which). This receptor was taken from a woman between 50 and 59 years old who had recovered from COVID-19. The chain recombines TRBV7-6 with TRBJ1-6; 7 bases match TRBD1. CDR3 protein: CASSATGWNSPLHF. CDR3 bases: TGTGCCAGCAGCGCGACAGGGTGGAATTCACCCCTCCACTTT.